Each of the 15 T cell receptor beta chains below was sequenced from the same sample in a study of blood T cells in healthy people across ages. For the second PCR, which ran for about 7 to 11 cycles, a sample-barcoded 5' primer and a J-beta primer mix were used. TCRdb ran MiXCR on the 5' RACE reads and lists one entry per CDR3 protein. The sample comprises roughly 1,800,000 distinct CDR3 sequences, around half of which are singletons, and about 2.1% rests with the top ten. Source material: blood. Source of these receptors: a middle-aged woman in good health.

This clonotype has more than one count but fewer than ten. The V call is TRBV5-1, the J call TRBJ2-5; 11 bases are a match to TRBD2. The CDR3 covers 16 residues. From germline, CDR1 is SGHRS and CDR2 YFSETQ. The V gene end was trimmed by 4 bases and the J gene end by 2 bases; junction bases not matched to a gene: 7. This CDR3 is CASSRSPSGRQETQYF. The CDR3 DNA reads TGCGCCAGCAGCCGGAGCCCTAGCGGGAGGCAAGAGACCCAGTACTTC.

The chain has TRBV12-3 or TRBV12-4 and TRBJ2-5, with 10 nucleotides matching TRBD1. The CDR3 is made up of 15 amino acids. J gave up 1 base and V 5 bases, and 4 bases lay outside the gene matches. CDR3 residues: CASSRWTGGQETQYF. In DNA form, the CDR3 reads TGTGCCAGCAGTAGGTGGACAGGGGGCCAAGAGACCCAGTACTTC.

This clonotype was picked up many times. In DNA form, the CDR3 reads TGTGCCAGCAGTGCCCGGGCAGAGTCAGATACGCAGTATTTT. Translated, it gives CASSARAESDTQYF. V and J are TRBV6-2 or TRBV6-3 and TRBJ2-3; D is unclear. Trimming pared 5 bases from V and 4 bases from J, leaving 13 bases between. Germline CDR1 reads MNHEY; CDR2 reads SVGEGT. The CDR3 contains 14 residues.

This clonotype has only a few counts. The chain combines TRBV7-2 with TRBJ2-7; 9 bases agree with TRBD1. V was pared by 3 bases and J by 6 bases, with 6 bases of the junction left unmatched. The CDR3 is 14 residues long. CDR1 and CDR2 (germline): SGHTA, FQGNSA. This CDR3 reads CASSLLPGQGEQYF. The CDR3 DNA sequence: TGTGCCAGCAGCTTGTTACCGGGACAGGGCGAGCAGTACTTC. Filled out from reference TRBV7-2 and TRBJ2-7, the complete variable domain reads GAGVSQSPSNKVTEKGKDVELRCDPISGHTALYWYRQSLGQGLEFLIYFQGNSAPDKSGLPSDRFSAERTGGSVSTLTIQRTQQEDSAVYLCASSLLPGQGEQYFGPGTRLTVT.

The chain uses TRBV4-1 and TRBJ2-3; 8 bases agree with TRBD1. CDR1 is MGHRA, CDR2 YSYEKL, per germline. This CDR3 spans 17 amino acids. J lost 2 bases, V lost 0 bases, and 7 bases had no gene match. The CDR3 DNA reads TGCGCCAGCAGCCAAGAAGGGACAGGTACGACCACAGATACGCAGTATTTT. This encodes CASSQEGTGTTTDTQYF.

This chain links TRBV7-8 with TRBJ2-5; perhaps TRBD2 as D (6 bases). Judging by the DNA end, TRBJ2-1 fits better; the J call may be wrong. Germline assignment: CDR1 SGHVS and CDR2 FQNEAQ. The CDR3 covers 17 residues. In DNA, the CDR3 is TGTGCCAGCAGCGTGGGGGTTCCGGGGGTGCTCCAAGAGACCCAGTTCTTC. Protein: CASSVGVPGVLQETQFF.

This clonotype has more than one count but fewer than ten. The CDR3 region is CASSSRLGSGGQETQYF. As DNA, the CDR3 is TGTGCCAGCAGTTCGCGGTTGGGTAGCGGGGGGCAAGAGACCCAGTACTTC. The rearrangement uses TRBV7-2 and TRBJ2-5, with 10 nucleotides matching TRBD2. Germline V lookup: CDR1 SGHTA, CDR2 FQGNSA. After removal of 6 bases from V and 2 bases from J, the junction contained 12 bases not matched to a gene. CDR3 size: 17 residues.

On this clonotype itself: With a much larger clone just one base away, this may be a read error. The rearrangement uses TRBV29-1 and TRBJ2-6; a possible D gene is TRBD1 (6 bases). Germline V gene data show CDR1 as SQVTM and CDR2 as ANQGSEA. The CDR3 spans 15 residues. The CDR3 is CSVVGHRSGASVLTF. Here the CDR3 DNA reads TGCAGCGTTGTGGGACACCGCTCTGGGGCCAGCGTCCTGACTTTC.

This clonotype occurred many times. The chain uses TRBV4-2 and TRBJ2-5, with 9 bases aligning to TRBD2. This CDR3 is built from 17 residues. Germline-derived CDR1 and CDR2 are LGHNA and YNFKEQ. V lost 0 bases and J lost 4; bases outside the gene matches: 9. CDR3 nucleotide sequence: TGTGCCAGCAGCCAAGACCCTCAGCGGGGGGCTCGAGAGACCCAGTACTTC. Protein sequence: CASSQDPQRGARETQYF.

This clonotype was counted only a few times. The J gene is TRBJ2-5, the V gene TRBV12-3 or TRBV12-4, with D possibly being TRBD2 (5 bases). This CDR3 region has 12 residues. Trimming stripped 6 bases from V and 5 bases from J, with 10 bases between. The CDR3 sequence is CASRSTRETQYF. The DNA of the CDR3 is TGTGCCAGCAGGAGCACTAGGGAGACCCAGTACTTC.

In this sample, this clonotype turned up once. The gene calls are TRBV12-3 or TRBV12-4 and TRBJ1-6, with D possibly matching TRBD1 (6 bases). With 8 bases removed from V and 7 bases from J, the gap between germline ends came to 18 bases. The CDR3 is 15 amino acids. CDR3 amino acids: CASCSGVGGNSPLHF. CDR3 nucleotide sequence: TGTGCCAGCTGCTCAGGTGTGGGGGGCAATTCACCCCTCCACTTT.

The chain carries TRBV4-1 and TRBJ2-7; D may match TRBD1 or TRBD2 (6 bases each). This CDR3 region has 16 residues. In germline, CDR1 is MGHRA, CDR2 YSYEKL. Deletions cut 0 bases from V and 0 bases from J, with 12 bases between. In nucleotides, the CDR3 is TGCGCCAGCAGCCAAGATCTGGGGGGCGTCTCCTACGAGCAGTACTTC. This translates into CASSQDLGGVSYEQYF.

The CDR3 DNA is TGCAGTGCTAATGTTCTGGGGCCACAGGGTCAGATTGAAAAACTGTTTTTT. Protein product: CSANVLGPQGQIEKLFF. V and J are TRBV20-1 and TRBJ1-4, with D tentatively TRBD1 (6 bases). Looked up from germline, CDR1 is DFQATT and CDR2 is SNEGSKA (reference sequence). CDR3 length equals 17 residues. V was shortened by 4 bases and J by 7 bases, with 25 bases between the two germline ends.

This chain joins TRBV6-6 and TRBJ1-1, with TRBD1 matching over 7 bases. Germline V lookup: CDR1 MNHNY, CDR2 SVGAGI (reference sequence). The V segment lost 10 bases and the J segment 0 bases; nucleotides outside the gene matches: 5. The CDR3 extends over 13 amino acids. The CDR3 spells CAISDRMNTEAFF. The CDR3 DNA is TGTGCCATTTCGGACAGGATGAACACTGAAGCTTTCTTT.

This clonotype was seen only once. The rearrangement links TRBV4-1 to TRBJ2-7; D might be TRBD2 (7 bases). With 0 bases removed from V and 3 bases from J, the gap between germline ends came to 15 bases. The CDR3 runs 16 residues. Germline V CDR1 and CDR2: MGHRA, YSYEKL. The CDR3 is CASSQDPGEGYYEQYF. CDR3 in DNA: TGCGCCAGCAGCCAAGATCCAGGGGAGGGGTACTACGAGCAGTACTTC.